These 20 T cell receptor beta chains were sequenced from one sample in a study of cytomegalovirus exposure and HLA in healthy donors. PCR employed 60 Vbeta and 13 Jbeta primers. The assay was immunoSEQ multiplex PCR, and TCRdb's table has in-frame clones only and misses some. This repertoire shows roughly 120,000 clones, about four fifths found once; its top ten account for 3% to 4%. The sequenced sample was PBMCs. The source of these receptors is a woman in her 30s in good health and CMV-seronegative.

This rearrangement joins TRBV7-2 to TRBJ2-7; possibly TRBD2 for D (5 bases). The germline V gene encodes CDR1 SGHTA and CDR2 FQGNSA. V dropped 5 bases and J dropped 0 bases, with 14 bases sitting between them. The CDR3 length is 15 residues. CDR3 DNA: TGTGCCAGCAGCCCTAGCTTGTTGAGCTCCTACGAGCAGTACTTC. Protein: CASSPSLLSSYEQYF. The full variable domain, completed using reference TRBV7-2 and TRBJ2-7, is GAGVSQSPSNKVTEKGKDVELRCDPISGHTALYWYRQSLGQGLEFLIYFQGNSAPDKSGLPSDRFSAERTGGSVSTLTIQRTQQEDSAVYLCASSPSLLSSYEQYFGPGTRLTVT.

The chain joins TRBV5-1 to TRBJ2-3; TRBD1 might be the D (5 bases). Germline lookup yields CDR1 SGHRS and CDR2 YFSETQ. Trimming shortened V by 4 bases and J by 0 bases, and 12 bases separated the two germline ends. The CDR3 has 15 residues. CDR3 loop: CASSGDSSSTDTQYF. The CDR3 bases are TGCGCCAGCAGCGGAGACAGTTCTAGCACAGATACGCAGTATTTT.

This sequence joins TRBV10-1 and TRBJ2-3; tentative D call: TRBD2 (6 bases). Looked up from germline, CDR1 is WNHNN and CDR2 is SYGVQD (reference sequence). The CDR3 loop spans 14 amino acids. Trimming pared 7 bases from V and 3 bases from J, leaving 14 bases between. The CDR3 DNA sequence: TGCGCCAGCAACCAGGACCGGGGGACAGATACGCAGTATTTT. This codes for CASNQDRGTDTQYF.

The gene calls are TRBV9 and TRBJ2-2, with a weak D call TRBD2 (7 bases). From germline, CDR1 is SGDLS and CDR2 YYNGEE. The CDR3 runs 15 residues. The V and J ends lost 2 bases and 4 bases respectively, with 12 bases between them. CDR3: CASSVEGGGTGELFF. The CDR3 DNA reads TGTGCCAGCAGCGTCGAGGGAGGGGGCACCGGGGAGCTGTTTTTT.

The V call is TRBV7-9, the J call TRBJ2-7; D is uncertain. The germline V and J ends were trimmed by 5 bases and 4 bases, with 12 bases remaining between them. The CDR3 is made up of 13 amino acids. Germline-derived CDR1 and CDR2 are SEHNR and FQNEAQ (reference sequence). The CDR3: CASSPLRRYEQYF. The CDR3 bases are TGTGCCAGCAGCCCCTTGAGGCGGTACGAGCAGTACTTC.

This chain joins TRBV6-6 and TRBJ1-1, with a possible D match to TRBD1 (6 bases). Germline V gene data show CDR1 as MNHNY and CDR2 as SVGAGI (reference sequence). The CDR3 covers 13 residues. Trimming took off 5 bases at V and 5 bases at J, with 12 bases between the two ends. The CDR3 DNA reads TGTGCCAGCAGTAAGGAGGGGGGGACTGAAGCTTTCTTT. Its protein product is CASSKEGGTEAFF.

The chain is built from TRBV7-9 and TRBJ1-1; possible D gene TRBD1, 5 bases. Germline lookup yields CDR1 SEHNR and CDR2 FQNEAQ (reference sequence). Trimming removed 5 bases at V and 0 bases at J, with 13 bases between. This CDR3 has 15 amino acids. CDR3 amino acids: CASSAGRAMNTEAFF. The CDR3 DNA is TGTGCCAGCAGCGCAGGCAGGGCCATGAACACTGAAGCTTTCTTT.

V gene TRBV9 combines with J gene TRBJ2-1; TRBD2 aligns across 8 bases. Per germline, CDR1 SGDLS and CDR2 YYNGEE. The CDR3 sequence is 16 residues long. V trimming: 0 bases; J trimming: 0 bases; junction bases outside the gene matches: 2. CDR3 loop: CASSVAAGGSYNEQFF. The CDR3 bases are TGTGCCAGCAGCGTAGCGGCGGGAGGCTCCTACAATGAGCAGTTCTTC.

The genes are TRBV7-9 and TRBJ2-1; D may be TRBD2 (6 bases). V shed 1 base and J shed 7 bases, with 8 bases lying between them. Germline V gene lookup returns CDR1 SEHNR and CDR2 FQNEAQ (reference sequence). This CDR3 has 13 residues. The CDR3 DNA follows: TGTGCCAGCAGCTTAGGGGACTCTAATGAGCAGTTCTTC. This gives the protein CASSLGDSNEQFF.

This clone occurred once. V and J are TRBV6-1 and TRBJ2-1, with a tentative D call TRBD2 (6 bases). V lost 4 bases, J lost 4 bases, and 17 bases lay in between. The germline gives CDR1 MNHNS, CDR2 SASEGT. CDR3 length equals 16 residues. CDR3 sequence (DNA): TGTGCCAGCAGTGGGACCGGGAGCCCGAGATACAATGAGCAGTTCTTC. Its protein is CASSGTGSPRYNEQFF.

The CDR3 loop reads CASSSRAAGGEQYF. CDR3 nucleotides: TGTGCCAGCAGCTCCCGGGCAGCGGGGGGCGAGCAGTACTTC. The V and J genes are TRBV11-3 and TRBJ2-7; 9 bases align to TRBD2. The CDR3 runs 14 residues. Germline CDR1 SGHNT, CDR2 YENEEA. V lost 4 bases and J lost 6; bases outside the gene matches: 7.

The V gene is TRBV6-5, the J gene TRBJ2-7, with TRBD1 identical over 8 bases. V dropped 5 bases and J dropped 6; count of bases not matched to a gene: 9. The CDR3 length is 14 residues. Germline V gives CDR1 MNHEY, CDR2 SVGAGI. This CDR3 reads CASSRRQGLSEQYF. The CDR3 DNA is TGTGCCAGCAGTCGAAGACAGGGGCTTTCCGAGCAGTACTTC.

The chain uses TRBV5-1 and TRBJ2-5; weak D call: TRBD2 (5 bases). V was cut by 6 bases and J by 3 bases, with 15 bases left in between. The length of the CDR3 is 14 residues. Germline CDR1 and CDR2: SGHRS and YFSETQ. DNA for the CDR3: TGCGCCAGCAACCCGACGGGGAAAGAAGAGACCCAGTACTTC. Translation: CASNPTGKEETQYF.

As regards this clone: One end of the junction varies from germline; a read error may be responsible. Other nucleotide sequences in the sample specify the same CDR3. The V and J genes are TRBV19 and TRBJ1-1; D is unresolved. The V gene's germline CDR1 is LNHDA and CDR2 SQIVND (reference sequence). The CDR3 consists of 11 residues. As DNA, the CDR3 is TGCGCCAGTAGTTCCGGTCCTGAAGCTTTCTTT. It yields the protein CASSSGPEAFF.

The chain links TRBV6-1 to TRBJ2-7, with TRBD2 matching 11 bases. V shed 4 bases and J 3 bases; nucleotides not matched to a gene: 5. Germline V gene lookup returns CDR1 MNHNS and CDR2 SASEGT. The CDR3 extends over 15 amino acids. For the CDR3, the DNA is TGTGCCAGCAGTGCTTCGACTAGCGGGGACTACGAGCAGTACTTC. It specifies CASSASTSGDYEQYF.

This clone was found a few times. The gene calls are TRBV5-4 and TRBJ2-2, with 10 bases lining up with TRBD2. Losses at the gene ends were 4 bases for V and 2 bases for J; bases not matched to a gene: 11. CDR3 size: 18 residues. Germline assignment: CDR1 SGHNT and CDR2 YYREEE (reference sequence). CDR3 DNA: TGTGCCAGCAGCCCCTCACGGCTAGCGGGAGAAAACACCGGGGAGCTGTTTTTT. This encodes CASSPSRLAGENTGELFF.

The chain is built from TRBV19 and TRBJ1-1; D is possibly TRBD1 (6 bases). CDR3 length equals 14 residues. With 7 bases removed from V and 4 bases from J, the gap between germline ends came to 16 bases. Germline V gene lookup returns CDR1 LNHDA and CDR2 SQIVND (reference sequence). The CDR3: CASKKGTYSTEAFF. The DNA of the CDR3 is TGTGCCAGTAAAAAAGGGACATACAGCACTGAAGCTTTCTTT.

This sequence joins TRBV28 and TRBJ1-1; D is possibly TRBD1 (5 bases). Germline lookup yields CDR1 MDHEN and CDR2 SYDVKM. The V end lost 6 bases, the J end lost 2 bases, and 19 bases lay between the germline ends. The CDR3 totals 16 residues. The CDR3 DNA sequence: TGTGCCAGCAGGCCCTCGGGGGTCGCCACCAACACTGAAGCTTTCTTT. Protein sequence: CASRPSGVATNTEAFF. The full variable domain, in which reference TRBV28 and TRBJ1-1 provide the parts outside the CDR3, is DVKVTQSSRYLVKRTGEKVFLECVQDMDHENMFWYRQDPGLGLRLIYFSYDVKMKEKGDIPEGYSVSREKKERFSLILESASTNQTSMYLCASRPSGVATNTEAFFGQGTRLTVV.

The chain links TRBV4-1 to TRBJ2-5; tentatively, D is TRBD1 (5 bases). The CDR3 covers 14 residues. The V gene's germline CDR1 is MGHRA and CDR2 YSYEKL. V was cut by 4 bases and J by 5 bases, with 14 bases left in between. DNA of the CDR3: TGCGCCAGCAGCCCGCGACAGACCTTGGAGACCCAGTACTTC. It encodes CASSPRQTLETQYF.

The rearrangement joins TRBV5-1 to TRBJ2-1, with 11 bases matching TRBD2. Germline CDR1 is SGHRS and CDR2 is YFSETQ. There are 16 residues in the CDR3. V trimming: 1 base; J trimming: 4 bases; junction bases outside the gene matches: 4. CDR3 DNA sequence: TGCGCCAGCAGCTTGTCGGGACTAGCGGCTTACAATGAGCAGTTCTTC. Translating it yields CASSLSGLAAYNEQFF.